These 28 T cell receptor beta chains share one sample of origin, sequenced in a study of control samples from healthy donors and cancer patients. Clones were read by immunoSEQ multiplex PCR, and TCRdb kept only the in-frame ones, dropping some. Of about 89,000 clones in the sample, around nine tenths were seen once. Sequenced input: blood. The receptor source for this set is a man aged 30-40 years in good health.

This clone was counted between two and nine times. The genes are TRBV7-2 and TRBJ1-5; 7 nucleotides match TRBD1. This CDR3 is built from 14 residues. CDR1 and CDR2 (germline): SGHTA, FQGNSA. V dropped 0 bases and J dropped 7; count of bases not matched to a gene: 3. CDR3 amino acids: CASSLAGGGQPQHF. The DNA of the CDR3 is TGTGCCAGCAGCTTAGCAGGGGGCGGGCAGCCCCAGCATTTT. Complete variable domain (other parts from reference TRBV7-2 and TRBJ1-5): GAGVSQSPSNKVTEKGKDVELRCDPISGHTALYWYRQSLGQGLEFLIYFQGNSAPDKSGLPSDRFSAERTGGSVSTLTIQRTQQEDSAVYLCASSLAGGGQPQHFGDGTRLSIL.

The rearrangement links TRBV19 to TRBJ1-6; the D gene is possibly TRBD1 (5 bases). Trimming removed 7 bases at V and 7 bases at J, with 11 bases between. Per the germline V gene, CDR1 is LNHDA and CDR2 is SQIVND (reference sequence). CDR3 length: 13 residues. CDR3 nucleotide sequence: TGTGCCAGTACGTCGACAGAGAATTCACCCCTCCACTTT. Translating gives CASTSTENSPLHF.

V usage is TRBV19 and J usage is TRBJ2-1; D unclear. The CDR3 sequence is 14 residues long. CDR1 is LNHDA and CDR2 is SQIVND in the germline V gene (reference sequence). V was cut by 5 bases and J by 0 bases, with 8 bases left in between. In nucleotides, the CDR3 is TGTGCCAGTAGTGAGGAGAGCTCCTACAATGAGCAGTTCTTC. Residues: CASSEESSYNEQFF.

V and J are TRBV5-1 and TRBJ2-3; D perhaps matches TRBD1 (5 bases). The CDR3 is 15 amino acids. V dropped 4 bases and J dropped 2 bases, with 14 bases sitting between them. Germline V gives CDR1 SGHRS, CDR2 YFSETQ. CDR3 nucleotides: TGCGCCAGCAGCATTGACGGACAAGCCACAGATACGCAGTATTTT. Its translation is CASSIDGQATDTQYF. Together with reference TRBV5-1 and TRBJ2-3, the CDR3 gives the full variable domain: KAGVTQTPRYLIKTRGQQVTLSCSPISGHRSVSWYQQTPGQGLQFLFEYFSETQRNKGNFPGRFSGRQFSNSRSEMNVSTLELGDSALYLCASSIDGQATDTQYFGPGTRLTVL.

The V and J genes are TRBV24-1 and TRBJ2-2, with D maybe TRBD1 (5 bases). Trimming removed 1 base from V and 7 bases from J, with 9 bases in between. The CDR3 contains 14 residues. CDR1 and CDR2 (germline): KGHDR, SFDVKD. As DNA, the CDR3 is TGTGCCACCAGTGATTTTAGGGGTTTCGGGGAGCTGTTTTTT. Amino acid sequence: CATSDFRGFGELFF.

On this clone itself: The same CDR3 arises from other DNA sequences in this sample as well. V usage is TRBV9 and J usage is TRBJ2-3, with D uncertain. The CDR3 spans 15 residues. From germline, CDR1 is SGDLS and CDR2 YYNGEE. Trimming shortened V by 0 bases and J by 4 bases, and 12 bases separated the two germline ends. This CDR3 is CASSVGDLEPDTQYF. The DNA for the CDR3 is TGTGCCAGCAGCGTAGGCGATCTTGAGCCAGATACGCAGTATTTT.

This rearrangement joins TRBV5-1 to TRBJ2-3; D not resolved. V dropped 0 bases and J dropped 1 base, with 6 bases sitting between them. The germline gives CDR1 SGHRS, CDR2 YFSETQ. The CDR3 runs to 14 residues. The CDR3 bases are TGCGCCAGCAGCTTGGAGACCGGCACAGATACGCAGTATTTT. Protein product: CASSLETGTDTQYF.

This clone was picked up one time. The rearrangement uses TRBV11-1 and TRBJ1-4; D is unclear. The germline gives CDR1 SGHAT, CDR2 FQDESV (reference sequence). This CDR3 has 13 residues. V was cut by 1 base and J by 8 bases, with 8 bases left in between. CDR3 coding DNA: TGTGCCAGCAGCTTAGGCCTAACCGAAAAACTGTTTTTT. It codes for CASSLGLTEKLFF. The full variable domain, its missing parts supplied by reference TRBV11-1 and TRBJ1-4, is EAEVAQSPRYKITEKSQAVAFWCDPISGHATLYWYRQILGQGPELLVQFQDESVVDDSQLPKDRFSAERLKGVDSTLKIQPAELGDSAMYLCASSLGLTEKLFFGSGTQLSVL.

V gene TRBV19 combines with J gene TRBJ2-7; unclear D gene. V was pared by 3 bases and J by 0 bases, with 18 bases between. This CDR3 has 17 amino acids. CDR1 and CDR2 from the germline V gene are LNHDA and SQIVND (reference sequence). The CDR3 spells CASSIYPPTRCSYEQYV. CDR3 DNA sequence: TGTGCCAGTAGTATCTATCCCCCAACGAGGTGCTCCTACGAGCAGTACGTC.

The chain joins TRBV9 to TRBJ1-3, with 7 bases identical to TRBD1. The V and J ends lost 0 bases and 3 bases, in that order; junction bases with no gene match: 3. In germline, CDR1 is SGDLS, CDR2 YYNGEE. There are 15 residues in the CDR3. The CDR3 sequence: CASSVGTGVGNTIYF. The DNA of the CDR3 is TGTGCCAGCAGCGTAGGTACAGGGGTTGGAAACACCATATATTTT.

The chain uses TRBV6-5 and TRBJ2-5, with D hard to call. V was trimmed by 4 bases and J by 4 bases, leaving 19 bases between them. The germline V gene has CDR1 MNHEY and CDR2 SVGAGI. This CDR3 is 16 amino acids long. This CDR3 is CASSWSLQSRLETQYF. As DNA, the CDR3 is TGTGCCAGCAGTTGGAGTCTTCAATCGAGATTAGAGACCCAGTACTTC.

This clone was detected only once. The CDR3 DNA reads as TGCGCCAGCAGTGATTTAGGGGTTAGCAATCAGCCCCAGCATTTT. Its translation: CASSDLGVSNQPQHF. The chain is built from TRBV10-2 and TRBJ1-5; perhaps TRBD1 as D (5 bases). Germline CDR1 WSHSY, CDR2 SAAADI. This CDR3 contains 15 residues. Trimming took 3 bases from V and 0 from J, leaving 9 bases between them.

This clone was picked up one time. The chain uses TRBV11-2 and TRBJ2-1, with TRBD1 as a possible D gene (6 bases). Germline assignment: CDR1 SGHAT and CDR2 FQNNGV. This CDR3 region has 15 residues. Deletions cut 3 bases from V and 4 bases from J, with 13 bases between. The CDR3 DNA is TGTGCCAGCAGCTTTGGGGTAGGGGGTTACAATGAGCAGTTCTTC. This translates into CASSFGVGGYNEQFF.

The rearrangement links TRBV9 to TRBJ1-1, with D perhaps matching TRBD1 (5 bases). The CDR3 is made up of 13 amino acids. Germline assignment: CDR1 SGDLS and CDR2 YYNGEE. Trimming pared 4 bases from V and 2 bases from J, leaving 9 bases between. DNA of the CDR3: TGTGCCAGCAGCCGAGGGACCAACACTGAAGCTTTCTTT. It translates to CASSRGTNTEAFF.

This clone was seen only a few times. The V and J genes are TRBV2 and TRBJ2-2; D is unclear. The CDR3 extends over 13 amino acids. Germline CDR1 SNHLY, CDR2 FYNNEI. V was cut by 9 bases and J by 0 bases, with 8 bases left in between. CDR3 amino acids: CARENANTGELFF. CDR3 in DNA: TGTGCCAGGGAGAATGCGAACACCGGGGAGCTGTTTTTT.

A remark on this clone: Other nucleotide sequences from this sample produce the same CDR3. The rearrangement links TRBV5-1 to TRBJ2-1; TRBD1 aligns across 11 bases. The CDR3 extends over 14 amino acids. Trimming took 3 bases from V and 7 from J; bases not matched to a gene: 3. CDR1 is SGHRS, CDR2 YFSETQ, per germline. The CDR3 sequence: CASSSGTGGNEQFF. The CDR3 DNA reads TGCGCCAGCAGCTCCGGGACAGGGGGGAATGAGCAGTTCTTC.

The chain links TRBV24-1 to TRBJ2-3, with 12 bases lining up with TRBD2. Germline assignment: CDR1 KGHDR and CDR2 SFDVKD. The length of the CDR3 is 18 residues. V dropped 5 bases and J dropped 1; count of bases not matched to a gene: 9. The CDR3 is CATSGAASGGAGTDTQYF. In DNA, the CDR3 is TGTGCCACCAGTGGAGCGGCTAGCGGGGGGGCCGGCACAGATACGCAGTATTTT.

Turning to this clone: The junction and the germline gene differ at one end; a read error may be behind it. The chain recombines TRBV7-9 with TRBJ1-4, with a possible D match to TRBD1 (5 bases). This CDR3 has 14 amino acids. Germline assignment: CDR1 SEHNR and CDR2 FQNEAQ (reference sequence). This CDR3 is CASSLEGRDEKLFF. The CDR3 region has the DNA TGTGCCAGCAGTTTAGAGGGGAGGGATGAAAAACTGTTTTTT.

The J gene is TRBJ2-7, the V gene TRBV6-5; D remains ambiguous. The CDR3 is 13 residues long. Germline V gene lookup returns CDR1 MNHEY and CDR2 SVGAGI. Trimming removed 5 bases at V and 2 bases at J, with 10 bases between. CDR3 nucleotides: TGTGCCAGCAGTCCCTACTCAGCCTACGAGCAGTACGTC. Translating it yields CASSPYSAYEQYV.

CDR3 protein: CASSSQGGARETQYF. For the CDR3, the DNA is TGTGCCAGCAGCTCGCAGGGGGGGGCACGAGAGACCCAGTACTTC. V usage is TRBV7-6 and J usage is TRBJ2-5; either TRBD1 or TRBD2 may fit D (7 bases each). The V gene lost 4 bases and the J gene lost 4 bases, with 16 bases spanning the gap. CDR1 is SGHVS, CDR2 FNYEAQ, per germline. The CDR3 is 15 residues long.

Concerning this clone: Other nucleotide sequences from this sample produce the same CDR3. The chain couples TRBV7-2 to TRBJ2-5; TRBD2 agrees at 7 bases. This CDR3 is built from 16 residues. Looked up from germline, CDR1 is SGHTA and CDR2 is FQGNSA. The V and J ends lost 1 base and 2 bases, in that order; junction bases with no gene match: 7. The DNA of the CDR3 is TGTGCCAGCAGCTTAGTCTCCGGCGGGGGACAAGAGACCCAGTACTTC. Its protein is CASSLVSGGGQETQYF.

The chain joins TRBV10-2 to TRBJ2-1, with 7 bases lining up with TRBD2. The junction had 5 bases not matched to a gene; V was cut back by 9 bases and J by 0 bases. The CDR3 is 14 amino acids. Germline V gene lookup returns CDR1 WSHSY and CDR2 SAAADI. The CDR3 loop reads CASRRGSSYNEQFF. Here the CDR3 DNA reads TGCGCCAGTAGGCGGGGGAGCTCCTACAATGAGCAGTTCTTC.

This clone appeared a single time. This chain joins TRBV5-4 and TRBJ2-7; the D call may be TRBD1 or TRBD2 (6 bases each). The germline CDR1 and CDR2 sequences are SGHNT and YYREEE (reference sequence). The CDR3 contains 15 residues. V lost 0 bases to trimming and J lost 3 bases, with 13 bases between them. The CDR3 DNA reads as TGTGCCAGCAGCTTGGGGGGGGCAGGGGACTACGAGCAGTACGTC. Its protein product is CASSLGGAGDYEQYV.

The V gene is TRBV15, the J gene TRBJ2-3, with TRBD2 matching 12 bases. Germline V gene sequence: CDR1 LNHNV, CDR2 YYDKDF (reference sequence). Trimming removed 4 bases from V and 2 bases from J; junction bases left unmatched: 7. CDR3 length: 17 residues. CDR3 nucleotide sequence: TGTGCCACCAGCACCAGACTAGCGGGGGCTTCCACAGATACGCAGTATTTT. Amino acid sequence: CATSTRLAGASTDTQYF.

On this clone: Different DNA sequences within this sample yield the same CDR3. The chain recombines TRBV7-9 with TRBJ2-1, with no clear D. Per the germline V gene, CDR1 is SEHNR and CDR2 is FQNEAQ (reference sequence). Between the trimmed V and J ends, which lost 5 bases and 6 bases, there was a span of 8 bases. There are 12 residues in the CDR3. In nucleotides, the CDR3 is TGTGCCAGCAGCGTTCCAGGCAATGAGCAGTTCTTC. Encoded protein: CASSVPGNEQFF.

The chain couples TRBV19 to TRBJ1-1; no clear D. CDR1 and CDR2 (germline): LNHDA, SQIVND (reference sequence). V lost 5 bases and J 6 bases, leaving 10 bases between the germline ends. The CDR3 is 12 amino acids. DNA of the CDR3: TGTGCCAGTAGTCCCCGGCCACCTGAAGCTTTCTTT. It translates to CASSPRPPEAFF. The full variable domain, completed using reference TRBV19 and TRBJ1-1, is DGGITQSPKYLFRKEGQNVTLSCEQNLNHDAMYWYRQDPGQGLRLIYYSQIVNDFQKGDIAEGYSVSREKKESFPLTVTSAQKNPTAFYLCASSPRPPEAFFGQGTRLTVV.

The chain links TRBV30 to TRBJ1-3, with no clear D. The CDR3 is made up of 12 amino acids. Trimming stripped 5 bases from V and 1 base from J, with 6 bases between. Germline CDR1 is GTSNPN and CDR2 is SVGIG (reference sequence). CDR3 in DNA: TGTGCCTGGGAGAGTTCTGGAAACACCATATATTTT. This encodes CAWESSGNTIYF.

This clone was seen just once. The V and J genes are TRBV2 and TRBJ2-3, with 9 bases lining up with TRBD2. Germline V lookup: CDR1 SNHLY, CDR2 FYNNEI. The CDR3 totals 14 residues. V was pared by 6 bases and J by 4 bases, with 5 bases of the junction left unmatched. Here the CDR3 reads CASRAGGGADTQYF. The DNA of the CDR3 is TGTGCCAGCAGGGCGGGGGGGGGCGCAGATACGCAGTATTTT.